One and the same sample provided the 17 T cell receptor beta chains below, sequenced in a study of T-cell reconstitution after alpha-beta-depleted transplantation in children. TCRbeta library preparation incorporated unique molecular identifiers. From the PCR reads, TCRdb called clonotypes with MiXCR, one entry per CDR3 protein. The profile covers about 360,000 distinct CDR3 sequences, with about 14% appearing a single time and approximately 4.2% taken by the ten largest. Sample: PBMCs, taken from the stem cell graft. Every receptor here comes from a human donor who donated a stem cell graft to a child with Fanconi anemia.

This clonotype was detected a few times. In DNA, the CDR3 is TGTGCCAGCAGCTTAGTAGGGGGGCAGGGCAATCAGCCCCAGCATTTT. Its protein product is CASSLVGGQGNQPQHF. This rearrangement joins TRBV7-2 to TRBJ1-5; possibly TRBD1 for D (6 bases). The V end lost 1 base, the J end lost 2 bases, and 12 bases lay between the germline ends. The CDR3 runs 16 residues. Germline CDR1 reads SGHTA; CDR2 reads FQGNSA.

The chain uses TRBV9 and TRBJ2-3; 9 bases are shared with TRBD1. The CDR3 spans 14 residues. J lost 6 bases, V lost 2 bases, and 4 bases had no gene match. Germline CDR1 SGDLS, CDR2 YYNGEE. CDR3 residues: CASSVGTGKDTQYF. CDR3 coding DNA: TGTGCCAGCAGCGTGGGGACAGGGAAGGATACGCAGTATTTT.

This clonotype was picked up many times. The chain joins TRBV2 to TRBJ1-4; 8 bases are a match to TRBD1. J lost 0 bases, V lost 6 bases, and 6 bases had no gene match. CDR1 SNHLY and CDR2 FYNNEI come from the germline V gene. The CDR3 has 16 amino acids. Here the CDR3 DNA reads TGTGCCAGCAGCCCGGGACAGGCCTCAACTAATGAAAAACTGTTTTTT. Protein product: CASSPGQASTNEKLFF.

This clonotype was seen at least ten times. The V call is TRBV5-1, the J call TRBJ2-7; maybe TRBD1 (5 bases). In germline, CDR1 is SGHRS, CDR2 YFSETQ. The CDR3 sequence is 14 residues long. The V end was cut by 2 bases, the J end by 0 bases, with 9 bases between. CDR3 sequence (DNA): TGCGCCAGCAGCTTTACAGGTAGCTCCTACGAGCAGTACGTC. Amino acids: CASSFTGSSYEQYV.

This clonotype was counted a few times. The chain combines TRBV11-2 with TRBJ2-7; 11 bases map to TRBD2. There are 14 residues in the CDR3. After removal of 5 bases from V and 7 bases from J, the junction contained 7 bases not matched to a gene. The germline CDR1 and CDR2 sequences are SGHAT and FQNNGV. CDR3 sequence reads: CASSRTGLAEEQYV. CDR3 in DNA: TGTGCCAGCAGCCGCACGGGACTAGCGGAGGAGCAGTACGTC.

This clonotype was found a few times. V and J are TRBV7-2 and TRBJ2-7; the D is unclear. This CDR3 is 14 amino acids long. Germline V gene data show CDR1 as SGHTA and CDR2 as FQGNSA. Trimming left V 1 base short and J 0 bases short, with 7 bases between. This chain's CDR3 is CASSLVGDSYEQYF. The CDR3 nucleotides read TGTGCCAGCAGCTTAGTTGGCGACTCCTACGAGCAGTACTTC.

In its sample, this clonotype was seen a few times. The V call is TRBV7-8, the J call TRBJ1-4; 8 bases map to TRBD1. Germline values: CDR1 SGHVS, CDR2 FQNEAQ. The CDR3 extends over 15 amino acids. V lost 0 bases and J lost 7; bases outside the gene matches: 4. This CDR3 is CASSLAQGASEKLFF. The CDR3 DNA reads TGTGCCAGCAGCTTAGCCCAGGGGGCGAGTGAAAAACTGTTTTTT. The full variable domain, with the rest looked up from reference TRBV7-8 and TRBJ1-4, is GAGVSQSPRYKVAKRGQDVALRCDPISGHVSLFWYQQALGQGPEFLTYFQNEAQLDKSGLPSDRFFAERPEGSVSTLKIQRTQQEDSAVYLCASSLAQGASEKLFFGSGTQLSVL.

This clonotype appeared a few times. The rearrangement uses TRBV12-3 or TRBV12-4 and TRBJ1-2; a weak D match, TRBD1 (5 bases). V lost 5 bases, J lost 8 bases, and 15 bases lay in between. This CDR3 has 13 amino acids. The CDR3 DNA reads TGTGCCAGCAGTCGTGGGACCGTGCAGGGCTACACCTTC. This sequence encodes CASSRGTVQGYTF.

This clonotype was detected many times. The CDR3 nucleotides read TGCGCCAGCAGCACCCTCGGGGTCCAAGAGACCCAGTACTTC. It codes for CASSTLGVQETQYF. V gene TRBV5-1 combines with J gene TRBJ2-5; D perhaps matches TRBD2 (5 bases). Trimming shortened V by 4 bases and J by 1 base, and 11 bases separated the two germline ends. The germline V gene encodes CDR1 SGHRS and CDR2 YFSETQ. This CDR3 is built from 14 residues.

This clonotype was observed many times. V usage is TRBV10-3 and J usage is TRBJ1-4, with a possible D match to TRBD1 (6 bases). The V end was cut by 11 bases, the J end by 14 bases, with 27 bases between. The CDR3 runs 14 residues. Germline V lookup: CDR1 ENHRY, CDR2 SYGVKD. The CDR3 nucleotides read TGTGCCGCAGGAAATGACAGGCACAGAGGCATTCTGTTTTTT. It is translated as CAAGNDRHRGILFF.

Only a few counts were recorded for this clonotype. The V call is TRBV7-2, the J call TRBJ2-3, with D perhaps matching TRBD1 or TRBD2 (5 bases each). Germline values: CDR1 SGHTA, CDR2 FQGNSA. The CDR3 has 17 residues. The V and J ends lost 5 bases and 1 base respectively, with 19 bases between them. The CDR3 is CASSPGSGPLGTDTQYF. The CDR3 DNA reads TGTGCCAGCAGCCCGGGGTCAGGGCCCCTCGGCACAGATACGCAGTATTTT.

This clonotype was found a few times. The chain combines TRBV3-1 with TRBJ1-1, with D maybe TRBD1 (6 bases). The germline V and J ends were trimmed by 2 bases and 4 bases, with 11 bases remaining between them. Germline V gene data show CDR1 as LGHDT and CDR2 as YNNKEL (reference sequence). The CDR3 is made up of 14 amino acids. Here the CDR3 reads CASSQLSRGTEAFF. The CDR3 DNA follows: TGTGCCAGCAGCCAACTTTCCAGGGGCACTGAAGCTTTCTTT.

This clonotype was counted many times. The chain couples TRBV27 to TRBJ1-2; 7 bases align to TRBD1. Losses at the gene ends were 5 bases for V and 7 bases for J; bases not matched to a gene: 16. Germline loops: CDR1 MNHEY, CDR2 SMNVEV (reference sequence). This CDR3 comprises 16 residues. The CDR3 spells CASSLDRETGVGGYTF. The CDR3 DNA follows: TGTGCCAGCAGTCTTGACAGGGAAACGGGGGTCGGTGGCTACACCTTC.

This clonotype was seen repeatedly, ten times or more. V and J are TRBV6-5 and TRBJ2-1; the match to TRBD1 covers 8 bases. Germline V lookup: CDR1 MNHEY, CDR2 SVGAGI. CDR3 size: 18 residues. V shed 0 bases and J 4 bases; nucleotides not matched to a gene: 11. The CDR3 DNA reads as TGTGCCAGCAGTTACTCCGGGAATTCAGGGGGCTCATACAATGAGCAGTTCTTC. Its translation is CASSYSGNSGGSYNEQFF.

This clonotype was observed many times. The rearrangement links TRBV9 to TRBJ2-7; 9 nucleotides align to TRBD1. This CDR3 has 14 amino acids. The junction had 4 bases not matched to a gene; V was cut back by 0 bases and J by 6 bases. Germline V gives CDR1 SGDLS, CDR2 YYNGEE. CDR3 amino acids: CASSVGDRVSEQYF. The DNA for the CDR3 is TGTGCCAGCAGCGTAGGGGACAGGGTCTCCGAGCAGTACTTC.

This clonotype has just a few counts. The chain is built from TRBV18 and TRBJ2-7; D is unclear. Germline assignment: CDR1 KGHSH and CDR2 LQKENI. This CDR3 is built from 12 residues. V lost 6 bases and J lost 6, with 12 bases in between. The CDR3, as DNA: TGTGCCAGCTCCCTCGACGGAATCGAGCAGTACTTC. Its translation: CASSLDGIEQYF.

The V and J genes are TRBV27 and TRBJ2-1, with D perhaps TRBD1 or TRBD2 (6 bases each). This CDR3 is 17 amino acids long. Trimming took 3 bases from V and 6 from J, leaving 21 bases between them. In germline, CDR1 is MNHEY, CDR2 SMNVEV (reference sequence). The CDR3 region has the DNA TGTGCCAGCAGTTTCTTCTCTCTCCCCCGGGGGCCCAATGAGCAGTTCTTC. Encoded protein: CASSFFSLPRGPNEQFF.